This TCR beta chain stems from a study of siplizumab effects on memory and regulatory T cells. V lost 2 bases, J lost 2 bases, and 13 bases lay in between. This CDR3 has 15 amino acids. CDR1 SGHTA and CDR2 FQGTGA come from the germline V gene. Assay: immunoSEQ multiplex PCR; the TCRdb copy retains only in-frame clones and omits some. The profile shows over 85,000 clones, roughly 96% of them singletons. This clonotype originated in a human donor in good health. Input material: naive CD4+ T cells sorted from blood. This chain joins TRBV7-3 and TRBJ2-7; weak D call: TRBD1 (6 bases). CDR3 in DNA: TGTGCCAGCAGCTTAGGCCAGGGGCTTCCCTACGAGCAGTACTTC. As protein: CASSLGQGLPYEQYF.